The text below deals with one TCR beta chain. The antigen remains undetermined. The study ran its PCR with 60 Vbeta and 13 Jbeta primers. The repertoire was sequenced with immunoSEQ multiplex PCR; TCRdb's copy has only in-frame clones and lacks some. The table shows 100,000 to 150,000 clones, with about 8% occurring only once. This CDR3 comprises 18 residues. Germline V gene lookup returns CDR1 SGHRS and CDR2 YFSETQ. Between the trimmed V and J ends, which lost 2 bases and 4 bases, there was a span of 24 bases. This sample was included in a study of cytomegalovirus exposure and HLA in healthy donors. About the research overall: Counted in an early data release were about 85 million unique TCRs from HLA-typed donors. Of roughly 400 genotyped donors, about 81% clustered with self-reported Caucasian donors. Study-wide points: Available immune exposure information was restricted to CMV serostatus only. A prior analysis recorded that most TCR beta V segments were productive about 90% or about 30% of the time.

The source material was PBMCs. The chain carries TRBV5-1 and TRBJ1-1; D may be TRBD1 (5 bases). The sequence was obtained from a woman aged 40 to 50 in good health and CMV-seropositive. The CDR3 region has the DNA TGCGCCAGCAGCTTATACTCCGGGACTCCCCTTGGGGGCACTGAAGCTTTCTTT. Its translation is CASSLYSGTPLGGTEAFF.